These 30 T cell receptor beta chains were sequenced from one sample in a study of T cell repertoires in cytomegalovirus infection. TCRdb analysed the reads with MiXCR anew, one entry per CDR3 protein. The sample has roughly 100,000 distinct CDR3 sequences, 42% seen once; the top ten hold just under 75%. Antigen specificity for these receptors is unknown. Sample: CD8+ T cells from cultured PBMCs, taken from culture after CMV antigen stimulation. These receptors were collected from a human donor in good health (CMV status not recorded). Some clones in this sample may be carry-over from other donors' samples.

The V gene is TRBV20-1, the J gene TRBJ2-7, with 8 nucleotides matching TRBD2. Germline V gene sequence: CDR1 DFQATT, CDR2 SNEGSKA (reference sequence). After removal of 4 bases from V and 1 base from J, the junction contained 6 bases not matched to a gene. This CDR3 has 14 residues. The CDR3 sequence: CSATPGLGSYEQYF. The CDR3 DNA is TGCAGTGCTACTCCGGGACTAGGGTCCTACGAGCAGTACTTC.

There are a few counts of this clonotype. V and J are TRBV7-2 and TRBJ1-6; D not resolved. There are 15 residues in the CDR3. Trimming took 1 base from V and 7 from J, leaving 11 bases between them. Germline loops: CDR1 SGHTA, CDR2 FQGNSA. CDR3 loop: CASSLGGIENSPLHF. CDR3 bases: TGTGCCAGCAGCTTAGGAGGGATAGAGAATTCACCCCTCCACTTT.

The rearrangement links TRBV6-5 to TRBJ2-7, with D perhaps matching TRBD1 (6 bases). Germline V gene lookup returns CDR1 MNHEY and CDR2 SVGAGI. The CDR3 extends over 14 amino acids. Trimming stripped 2 bases from V and 3 bases from J, with 11 bases between. The CDR3 DNA reads TGTGCCAGCAGTTACCTCCAAGGGGGCTACGAGCAGTACTTC. This gives the protein CASSYLQGGYEQYF.

This chain connects TRBV4-2 to TRBJ2-3; D is possibly TRBD1 (6 bases). V lost 0 bases to trimming and J lost 4 bases, with 8 bases between them. This CDR3 is 14 amino acids long. Germline-derived CDR1 and CDR2 are LGHNA and YNFKEQ. The CDR3 reads CASSQDAGADTQYF. The CDR3 coding sequence is TGTGCCAGCAGCCAAGATGCAGGGGCAGATACGCAGTATTTT.

In this sample, this clonotype turned up a few times. The J gene is TRBJ2-1, the V gene TRBV7-8; 12 bases align to TRBD2. The CDR3 loop spans 18 amino acids. Germline V lookup: CDR1 SGHVS, CDR2 FQNEAQ. The V and J ends lost 2 bases and 0 bases, in that order; junction bases with no gene match: 5. The CDR3 nucleotides are TGTGCCAGCAGCTTAAGCGGACTAGCGGGAATCTCCTACAATGAGCAGTTCTTC. It encodes CASSLSGLAGISYNEQFF.

This clonotype was seen a few times. V gene TRBV4-1 combines with J gene TRBJ2-7; 8 bases align to TRBD1. V lost 1 base, J lost 2 bases, and 7 bases stayed unmatched. The CDR3 extends over 16 amino acids. Germline CDR1 MGHRA, CDR2 YSYEKL. In DNA, the CDR3 is TGCGCCAGCAGCCAAGGCTCGGACAGGGTTACCTACGAGCAGTACTTC. Translating gives CASSQGSDRVTYEQYF.

This clonotype has only a few counts. This rearrangement joins TRBV27 to TRBJ1-2, with D tentatively TRBD1 (5 bases). V lost 5 bases and J 4 bases, leaving 14 bases between the germline ends. The CDR3 is made up of 14 amino acids. CDR1 is MNHEY, CDR2 SMNVEV, per germline (reference sequence). CDR3 DNA: TGTGCCAGCAGTCATGACGGGGGAGGCTATGGCTACACCTTC. Its protein product is CASSHDGGGYGYTF.

In its sample, this clonotype was seen a few times. The chain joins TRBV7-2 to TRBJ2-7; a possible D gene is TRBD2 (5 bases). Germline V lookup: CDR1 SGHTA, CDR2 FQGNSA. The CDR3 extends over 14 amino acids. V was clipped by 2 bases and J by 1 base, with 9 bases between them. As DNA, the CDR3 is TGTGCCAGCAGCTTATTTGGCGGGTCCTACGAGCAGTACTTC. This translates into CASSLFGGSYEQYF.

At least ten counts were recorded for this clonotype. The J gene is TRBJ1-1, the V gene TRBV7-9; unclear D gene. The germline CDR1 and CDR2 sequences are SEHNR and FQNEAQ (reference sequence). V lost 5 bases and J lost 0, with 16 bases in between. The CDR3 runs to 16 residues. This CDR3 is CASSPPGSRMNTEAFF. CDR3 DNA: TGTGCCAGCAGCCCCCCGGGCAGCCGCATGAACACTGAAGCTTTCTTT.

This clonotype was detected a few times. The chain links TRBV19 to TRBJ1-1; possibly TRBD1 for D (6 bases). This CDR3 has 15 residues. Germline V gene sequence: CDR1 LNHDA, CDR2 SQIVND (reference sequence). Between the trimmed V and J ends, which lost 3 bases and 5 bases, there was a span of 16 bases. CDR3 in DNA: TGTGCCAGTAGTATTTCCCAGGGAGGGGGGACTGAAGCTTTCTTT. Amino acid sequence: CASSISQGGGTEAFF.

The chain employs TRBV20-1 and TRBJ2-7; TRBD2 agrees at 10 bases. V lost 3 bases, J lost 6 bases, and 5 bases stayed unmatched. The CDR3 loop spans 13 amino acids. Germline V gene lookup returns CDR1 DFQATT and CDR2 SNEGSKA (reference sequence). CDR3 sequence (DNA): TGCAGTGCTAGCGTAGCGGGGGGAATCGAGCAGTACTTC. Amino acids: CSASVAGGIEQYF.

The V call is TRBV6-6, the J call TRBJ2-1; 9 positions agree with TRBD2. V lost 6 bases and J lost 10; bases outside the gene matches: 1. The CDR3 sequence is 11 residues long. Germline loops: CDR1 MNHNY, CDR2 SVGAGI (reference sequence). The CDR3 DNA sequence: TGTGCCAGCAGGCTAGCGGGGGAGCAGTTCTTC. Residues: CASRLAGEQFF.

This clonotype was recorded a few times. The chain carries TRBV12-3 or TRBV12-4 and TRBJ2-1; the match to TRBD2 covers 9 bases. CDR3 size: 18 residues. V trimming: 6 bases; J trimming: 0 bases; junction bases outside the gene matches: 12. The CDR3 protein is CASSSPAGGLNSYNEQFF. CDR3 DNA: TGTGCCAGCAGCTCCCCAGCGGGGGGCCTTAACTCCTACAATGAGCAGTTCTTC.

This clonotype has a count of ten or more. V is TRBV12-3 or TRBV12-4 and J is TRBJ2-1, with D possibly TRBD2 on 6 matching bases. CDR3 length equals 13 residues. V dropped 7 bases and J dropped 7 bases, with 14 bases sitting between them. This CDR3 reads CASTVGLTNEQFF. In nucleotides, the CDR3 is TGTGCCAGCACCGTGGGACTGACGAATGAGCAGTTCTTC.

The V and J genes are TRBV28 and TRBJ1-4; no firm D call. Germline V gene lookup returns CDR1 MDHEN and CDR2 SYDVKM. The V gene lost 4 bases and the J gene lost 0 bases, with 15 bases spanning the gap. The CDR3 runs to 17 residues. As DNA, the CDR3 is TGTGCCAGCAGTTCTGTAATCGACGGTGCAACTAATGAAAAACTGTTTTTT. Translation: CASSSVIDGATNEKLFF.

V and J are TRBV20-1 and TRBJ2-7; D call uncertain. Trimming removed 3 bases at V and 1 base at J, with 10 bases between. The CDR3 consists of 13 residues. Germline V gene lookup returns CDR1 DFQATT and CDR2 SNEGSKA (reference sequence). For the CDR3, the DNA is TGCAGTGCTAGGACCAGACGGTCCTACGAGCAGTACTTC. Its protein product is CSARTRRSYEQYF.

This rearrangement joins TRBV7-3 to TRBJ2-7, with D uncertain. The CDR3 has 12 amino acids. The germline gives CDR1 SGHTA, CDR2 FQGTGA. Between the trimmed V and J ends, which lost 3 bases and 9 bases, there was a span of 12 bases. The CDR3 DNA reads as TGTGCCAGCAGCTTCGATCAGGCGACGCAGTACTTC. It specifies CASSFDQATQYF.

A few counts support this clonotype. This chain uses TRBV29-1 with TRBJ2-1; 10 bases match TRBD2. The CDR3 extends over 15 amino acids. The germline gives CDR1 SQVTM, CDR2 ANQGSEA. V was pared by 5 bases and J by 8 bases, with 12 bases of the junction left unmatched. CDR3 amino acids: CSVPTLAGGHDEQFF. The DNA of the CDR3 is TGCAGCGTTCCGACCTTAGCGGGGGGCCATGATGAGCAGTTCTTC.

To note about this clonotype: The CDR3 carries no conserved terminal phenylalanine or tryptophan, so it likely arises from a read error. This rearrangement joins TRBV7-4 to TRBJ2-1; D may be TRBD1 (7 bases). CDR3 length equals 15 residues. CDR1 and CDR2 from the germline V gene are SGHVT and SQSDAQ. V was clipped by 5 bases and J by 4 bases, with 15 bases between them. The CDR3: CASSPRQGLYNEQFS. In nucleotides, the CDR3 is TGTGCCAGCAGCCCAAGACAGGGACTTTACAATGAGCAGTTCTCC.

J is TRBJ1-2 and V is TRBV7-6, with D hard to call. The length of the CDR3 is 14 residues. Trimming removed 5 bases from V and 0 bases from J, with 10 bases in between. Germline-derived CDR1 and CDR2 are SGHVS and FNYEAQ. CDR3 bases: TGTGCCAGCAGCCCAGGAGAAGCTAACTATGGCTACACCTTC. Translating gives CASSPGEANYGYTF.

The chain uses TRBV7-9 and TRBJ1-5; the D gene is possibly TRBD1 (5 bases). The ends were cut back, 5 bases at V and 1 base at J, with 15 bases in the middle. Germline CDR1 SEHNR, CDR2 FQNEAQ (reference sequence). The CDR3 runs 16 residues. The CDR3 bases are TGTGCCAGCAGCAGTGTGAACGCAGGGAGCAATCAGCCCCAGCATTTT. It translates to CASSSVNAGSNQPQHF.

The chain uses TRBV2 and TRBJ1-2; TRBD1 agrees at 7 bases. Germline CDR1 is SNHLY and CDR2 is FYNNEI. This CDR3 is built from 14 residues. Trimming removed 4 bases from V and 6 bases from J; junction bases left unmatched: 8. Written as DNA, the CDR3 is TGTGCCAGCAGTGGACAGGGTCAGGGGGATGGCTACACCTTC. This encodes CASSGQGQGDGYTF.

This clonotype was detected a few times. The chain's CDR3 is CASSLSSGHNEQFF. CDR3 in DNA: TGTGCCAGCAGCCTCTCAAGCGGGCACAATGAGCAGTTCTTC. This chain links TRBV7-2 with TRBJ2-1, with D possibly being TRBD2 (6 bases). This CDR3 spans 14 amino acids. Germline V CDR1 and CDR2: SGHTA, FQGNSA. V lost 5 bases and J lost 5, with 13 bases in between.

This clonotype was counted a few times. The rearrangement uses TRBV11-3 and TRBJ2-1; the D call may be TRBD1 or TRBD2 (5 bases each). The CDR3 loop spans 14 amino acids. CDR1 and CDR2 from the germline V gene are SGHNT and YENEEA. V was shortened by 5 bases and J by 8 bases, with 16 bases between the two germline ends. In DNA form, the CDR3 reads TGTGCCAGCAGCCCCGGGACCCTGAGAGATGAGCAGTTCTTC. The encoded protein is CASSPGTLRDEQFF. The full variable domain, in which reference TRBV11-3 and TRBJ2-1 provide the parts outside the CDR3, is EAGVVQSPRYKIIEKKQPVAFWCNPISGHNTLYWYLQNLGQGPELLIRYENEEAVDDSQLPKDRFSAERLKGVDSTLKIQPAELGDSAVYLCASSPGTLRDEQFFGPGTRLTVL.

V and J are TRBV20-1 and TRBJ1-1; perhaps TRBD1 as D (5 bases). Germline lookup yields CDR1 DFQATT and CDR2 SNEGSKA (reference sequence). V dropped 5 bases and J dropped 4 bases, with 14 bases sitting between them. CDR3 size: 13 residues. The CDR3 sequence: CSAVTLGGTEAFF. The CDR3 nucleotides are TGCAGTGCTGTGACGTTGGGGGGCACTGAAGCTTTCTTT.

The rearrangement uses TRBV7-3 and TRBJ1-3; D remains unclear. The CDR3 has 13 residues. V lost 3 bases, J lost 4 bases, and 7 bases lay in between. Germline V CDR1 and CDR2: SGHTA, FQGTGA. The CDR3 DNA reads TGTGCCAGCAGCTTGGGCGCAGGAAACACCATATATTTT. Protein: CASSLGAGNTIYF.

In its sample, this clonotype ranks as medium-sized (0.01 to 0.1%). This sequence joins TRBV7-2 and TRBJ2-3, with TRBD2 identical over 7 bases. V was pared by 5 bases and J by 4 bases, with 3 bases of the junction left unmatched. The CDR3 contains 13 residues. CDR1 is SGHTA, CDR2 FQGNSA, per germline. The CDR3 DNA follows: TGTGCCAGCAGCCCGACTAGCTCAGATACGCAGTATTTT. This encodes CASSPTSSDTQYF. Full variable domain (rest looked up from reference TRBV7-2 and TRBJ2-3): GAGVSQSPSNKVTEKGKDVELRCDPISGHTALYWYRQSLGQGLEFLIYFQGNSAPDKSGLPSDRFSAERTGGSVSTLTIQRTQQEDSAVYLCASSPTSSDTQYFGPGTRLTVL.

The V gene is TRBV12-3 or TRBV12-4, the J gene TRBJ2-3, with D unresolved. The germline V and J ends were trimmed by 7 bases and 1 base, with 15 bases remaining between them. This CDR3 spans 15 amino acids. CDR3 in DNA: TGTGCCAGCACCTTAGGGCGGTCTGGCACAGATACGCAGTATTTT. This translates into CASTLGRSGTDTQYF.

In its sample, this clonotype was seen many times. The J gene is TRBJ1-2, the V gene TRBV27; no clear D. CDR1 MNHEY and CDR2 SMNVEV come from the germline V gene (reference sequence). The CDR3 runs 12 residues. The V gene lost 6 bases and the J gene lost 0 bases, with 5 bases spanning the gap. In DNA form, the CDR3 reads TGTGCCAGCAGAGGAGCTAACTATGGCTACACCTTC. Its translation: CASRGANYGYTF.

This rearrangement joins TRBV19 to TRBJ2-5; D gene uncertain. The germline gives CDR1 LNHDA, CDR2 SQIVND (reference sequence). The CDR3 spans 14 residues. Between the trimmed V and J ends, which lost 3 bases and 5 bases, there was a span of 13 bases. This chain's CDR3 is CASSMEYGWETQYF. CDR3 coding DNA: TGTGCCAGTAGTATGGAGTACGGTTGGGAGACCCAGTACTTC.